The T cell receptor (beta chain) described here comes from a study of blood T cell repertoires in COVID-19. The overall study: Acute-phase and convalescent COVID-19 samples originated in the United States, Italy and Spain. PBMCs, B-cell-depleted T cells, or T cells were the source of the cDNA or gDNA that made up the material.

Study processing details: For nucleated cells, counts were estimated from reference gene primer amplification. Some clones are missing from TCRdb's copy, which holds only in-frame ones; the method was immunoSEQ multiplex PCR. The DNA was the basis for D and trimming; V, J and clone size are from that table. Here the sample spans about 50,000 clones, approximately 85% being singletons. Germline CDR1 SGHDN, CDR2 FVKESK. Trimming took 0 bases from V and 3 from J, leaving 18 bases between them. The CDR3 runs 18 residues. The sample consisted of peripheral blood. The receptor was derived from a man aged 55 to 70 with acute or convalescent COVID-19. The V call is TRBV14, the J call TRBJ2-1; no firm D call. The CDR3 coding sequence is TGTGCCAGCAGCCAAGATTGGTCCCCACGAGCCTACTACAATGAGCAGTTCTTC. This sequence encodes CASSQDWSPRAYYNEQFF.